This TCR beta chain was identified during a study of blood T cell repertoires in COVID-19 (dated by TCRdb to 2018 to 2020). For context, the study as a whole: Samples from collaborators originated in the United States, Italy and Spain and spanned both the acute and convalescent phases of COVID-19. Deeply sampled blood TCRbeta repertoires from subjects exposed to, actively infected with, or recovered from COVID-19 were included in the dataset. Where available, HLA class I and class II types were obtained from metadata supplied by the sample provider rather than from assay-based typing. The samples were drawn from two sources: the first 160 participants of the ongoing ImmuneRACE study, and 1,200 or so subjects contributed by 6 global collaborators. A de-identified subject ID, COVID-19 status, age in years and sex were almost always included in the sample metadata. A freely available public database, intended as a resource for researchers studying the immune response to SARS-CoV-2, is where the repertoires were released. The prospective study material was composed of cDNA or gDNA derived from T cells, B-cell-depleted T cells, or PBMCs.

TCRbeta CDR3 regions were amplified from genomic DNA by means of the immunoSEQ Assay, a bias-controlled multiplex PCR. As for the original processing: Within the assay, amplification of reference gene primers was used to estimate how many nucleated cells each sample contained. To quantify the absolute abundance of each unique TCRbeta CDR3 rearrangement, sequence reads were collapsed and filtered. Productive Simpson clonality was computed per sample as the square root of Simpson's diversity index over productive rearrangements. TCRdb obtained this table from immuneACCESS and retained in-frame rearrangements with V and J assigned. These tables miss some clones; where compared with another copy, unresolved V genes account for less than half of the shortfall, and the remainder is unexplained. Clone size and V and J calls were adopted from that table, with D and trimming inferred from the DNA. For this sample there are about 140,000 clones; under 90% appear just once. Of the sample, under 9.5% falls within the top ten clones.

For this clone: Its binding antigen is unknown. The input lacks base qualities; no much larger clone sits a single base away.

Its CDR3 holds 14 amino acids, cysteine through phenylalanine. The CDR3 DNA has 42 bases and is translated from base 1. Trimming takes 6 bases from V and 4 bases from J, and the germline ends sit 15 bases apart. The germline V gene encodes CDR1 MRHNA and CDR2 SNTAGT. What the authors observed across the whole study: The quantity of clinical and demographic metadata differed by source and by participant and was supplied without curation.

Each collaborating institution followed its own protocols to collect whole blood in K2EDTA tubes. For TCRbeta analysis, collaborators shipped samples as frozen whole blood, isolated PBMCs, or DNA extracted from either of those sample types. The source of this sequence is a woman older than 75 in a cohort sampled during active or convalescent COVID-19. Sequenced input: peripheral blood. The sequence is built from TRBV6-4 and TRBJ1-2, with no confidently assigned D gene. The DNA reads as follows: TGTGCCAGCAGGAAGGAGGCGCTCGGCTATGGCTACACCTTC. This yields the protein CASRKEALGYGYTF.